This TCR beta chain was identified in a study of read filtering for tumor transcriptome and immune sequencing. Study background: Revised staging placed fewer than ten patients in R-ISS I, some 17 in II, 6 or 7 in III. Whole-transcriptome libraries were prepared after DNase treatment. TCR-mapped reads were about 4.05 to 11 million with IR-seq versus roughly 75 to 1,400 with RNA-seq.

Note on this clonotype: An end of the junction differs from the germline gene, which may be a read error.

The CDR3 consists of 13 residues. CDR1 and CDR2 from the germline V gene are SSHAT and FNYEAQ (reference sequence). From about 0.4 ug of RNA, a library with molecular barcoded alpha/delta and beta/gamma adaptors was made. MiXCR, applied by TCRdb to the reads, yields one record per CDR3 protein. The sample carries approximately 40,000 distinct CDR3 sequences, 14% recorded once. This chain connects TRBV7-7 to TRBJ2-7; 7 positions match TRBD1. This receptor was identified in a donor aged 40 or older with multiple myeloma. The source material was a population of CD138-negative cells sorted from bone marrow. CDR3 nucleotides: TGTGCTAGCAGCAACCGACAGGGAAGCGAGCAGTACTTC. It encodes CASSNRQGSEQYF. Looking up the rest from reference TRBV7-7 and TRBJ2-7 gives the full variable domain: GAGVSQSPRYKVTKRGQDVTLRCDPISSHATLYWYQQALGQGPEFLTYFNYEAQPDKSGLPSDRFSAERPEGSISTLTIQRTEQRDSAMYRCASSNRQGSEQYFGPGTRLTVT.